The sequence of this T cell receptor (beta chain) was determined in a study of blood T cell repertoires in COVID-19. Study overall: Spain, Italy and the United States supplied samples that represented acute and convalescent COVID-19.

Trimming took off 4 bases at V and 2 bases at J, with 11 bases between the two ends. Germline lookup yields CDR1 KGHSH and CDR2 LQKENI. This CDR3 is built from 15 residues. The data were produced by immunoSEQ multiplex PCR, yet TCRdb's version contains in-frame clones alone and is incomplete. Of some 400,000 clones listed, more than 75% are singletons. Two negative PCRs, clearance, or symptom resolution had been documented for recovered Cohort 3 donors. The sequencing sample was made of PBMCs or T cells enriched from blood (not recorded which). This TCR derives from a man in his thirties or forties who had recovered from COVID-19. The V gene is TRBV18, the J gene TRBJ2-2, with D uncertain. The DNA for the CDR3 is TGTGCCAGCTCACTACGTACACTAAACACCGGGGAGCTGTTTTTT. Translating gives CASSLRTLNTGELFF.